Listed below are T cell receptor beta chains from one sample, sequenced in a study of regulatory T cells in long-lasting Graves disease. Each CDR3 protein is one row after TCRdb ran MiXCR on the multiplex PCR reads. The sample records 310,000 or so distinct CDR3 sequences, 20% to 25% being singletons. The sample here was peripheral blood mononuclear cells (PBMCs), taken when the disease was refractory, from a patient treated with antithyroid drugs. These TCRs come from a female donor with Graves disease. Each CDR3 is given with its conserved first and last residue. D genes are given only for firm matches. A clone size is listed for some rows: how often the clone was seen (once, few, many), or a class if it is expanded.

V	J	size	D	CDR3	DNA
TRBV5-1	TRBJ2-1	NA	TRBD2	CASSLAGGSSYNEQFF	TGCGCCAGCAGCTTGGCCGGCGGGAGCTCCTACAATGAGCAGTTCTTC
TRBV18	TRBJ1-1	NA	TRBD1	CASTSPGQRNTEAFF	TGTGCCAGCACCTCCCCGGGACAGCGGAACACTGAAGCTTTCTTT
TRBV7-2	TRBJ1-4	many	NA	CASSSQGLSDEKLFF	TGTGCCAGCAGCTCACAGGGCCTCAGCGACGAAAAACTGTTTTTT
TRBV5-1	TRBJ2-7	NA	TRBD2	CASSLGGGKVLSYEQYF	TGCGCCAGCAGCTTGGGCGGGGGGAAGGTCCTCTCCTACGAGCAGTACTTC
TRBV27	TRBJ2-1	many	TRBD2	CASSLAGGVNEQFF	TGTGCCAGCAGTTTAGCGGGAGGTGTCAATGAGCAGTTCTTC
TRBV20-1	TRBJ2-7	many	NA	CSAPAGTTSLSSYEQYF	TGCAGTGCTCCCGCGGGGACAACTAGTTTGAGCTCCTACGAGCAGTACTTC
TRBV28	TRBJ1-2	many	NA	CASSSTDYGYTF	TGTGCCAGCAGCTCCACTGACTATGGCTACACCTTC
TRBV6-2/TRBV6-3	TRBJ2-7	NA	NA	CASSYGGSGGAYEQYF	TGTGCCAGCAGTTATGGAGGATCCGGAGGAGCCTACGAGCAGTACTTC
TRBV20-1	TRBJ2-2	medium-sized	NA	CSAGGGGANTGELFF	TGCAGTGCCGGAGGGGGCGGCGCGAACACCGGGGAGCTGTTTTTT
TRBV7-8	TRBJ1-5	NA	NA	CASRPHYDSNQPQHF	TGTGCCAGCAGACCACACTACGATAGCAATCAGCCCCAGCATTTT
TRBV19	TRBJ1-4	once	TRBD1	CASSIGQAPGGEKLFF	TGTGCCAGTAGTATTGGACAGGCGCCAGGTGGGGAAAAACTGTTTTTT
TRBV2	TRBJ2-6	many	TRBD1	CARGLAGGIGANVLTF	TGTGCCAGAGGTCTGGCAGGGGGAATTGGGGCCAACGTCCTGACTTTC
TRBV30	TRBJ2-7	NA	NA	CACKRSDLSYEQYF	TGTGCCTGCAAAAGGTCCGACCTCTCCTACGAGCAGTACTTC
TRBV20-1	TRBJ2-5	NA	TRBD2	CSAGTSGREPETQYF	TGCAGTGCTGGGACTAGCGGGAGGGAGCCGGAGACCCAGTACTTC
TRBV20-1	TRBJ2-1	NA	NA	CSGGTRINNEQFF	TGCAGTGGGGGGACCAGAATTAACAATGAGCAGTTCTTC
TRBV19	TRBJ1-2	NA	TRBD1	CASTPAGTENYGYTF	TGTGCCAGTACCCCCGCCGGGACAGAAAACTATGGCTACACCTTC
TRBV20-1	TRBJ1-2	many	TRBD1	CSAPDREGYGYTF	TGCAGTGCTCCCGACAGGGAAGGCTATGGCTACACCTTC
TRBV6-5	TRBJ1-1	few	TRBD1	CASSYSGQGTEAFF	TGTGCCAGCAGTTACTCCGGACAGGGCACTGAAGCTTTCTTT
TRBV15	TRBJ1-1	many	NA	CATSREPTASSEHF	TGTGCCACCAGCAGAGAGCCCACAGCCAGCTCTGAACATTTT
TRBV28	TRBJ2-2	few	NA	CASTANTGELFF	TGTGCCAGCACAGCGAACACCGGGGAGCTGTTTTTT
TRBV12-3/TRBV12-4	TRBJ1-1	many	NA	CASSPPSTEAFF	TGTGCCAGCAGTCCCCCCTCCACTGAAGCTTTCTTT
TRBV7-2	TRBJ2-7	few	NA	CASSFFVREQYF	TGTGCCAGCAGCTTTTTTGTTCGCGAGCAGTACTTC
TRBV7-7	TRBJ2-5	few	NA	CASSSAVGAGETQYF	TGTGCTAGCAGCTCCGCGGTCGGGGCCGGAGAGACCCAGTACTTC
TRBV9	TRBJ2-5	many	TRBD1	CASRGQGETQYF	TGTGCCAGCAGGGGACAGGGGGAGACCCAGTACTTC
TRBV28	TRBJ2-7	NA	TRBD2	CASSSGIHASYEQYF	TGTGCCAGCAGTAGCGGGATCCACGCCTCCTACGAGCAGTACTTC
TRBV12-3/TRBV12-4	TRBJ1-1	many	NA	CASRIDFSGRGLGKAFF	TGTGCCAGCAGAATAGACTTCTCTGGCAGGGGCTTAGGGAAGGCTTTCTTT